A single sample is the source of the 17 T cell receptor beta chains below, sequenced in a study of T-cell reconstitution after alpha-beta-depleted transplantation in children. TCRbeta library preparation incorporated unique molecular identifiers. TCRdb re-analysed the PCR reads in MiXCR, keeping a single row per CDR3 protein. The repertoire includes 450,000 to 700,000 distinct CDR3 sequences, 25% to 30% of them detected once, and less than 40% sits in the top ten. Source: PBMCs, taken before TCRalphabeta/CD19-depleted stem cell transplant. The receptors here all came from a boy younger than two with Wiskott-Aldrich syndrome, due to receive a stem cell transplant.

The table lists this clonotype with a few counts. The V call is TRBV6-1, the J call TRBJ2-1, with TRBD1 as a possible D gene (6 bases). V was trimmed by 6 bases and J by 7 bases, leaving 19 bases between them. From germline, CDR1 is MNHNS and CDR2 SASEGT. The CDR3 spans 15 residues. The CDR3 reads CASRGQGPVWNEQFF. As DNA, the CDR3 is TGTGCCAGCAGGGGGCAGGGGCCCGTTTGGAATGAGCAGTTCTTC.

J is TRBJ2-2 and V is TRBV18; D call uncertain. Trimming pared 2 bases from V and 6 bases from J, leaving 7 bases between. The CDR3 runs to 13 residues. Germline V CDR1 and CDR2: KGHSH, LQKENI. The CDR3 coding sequence is TGTGCCAGCTCACCATCAGGCCCCGGGGAGCTGTTTTTT. Its translation is CASSPSGPGELFF.

The chain employs TRBV5-4 and TRBJ2-5; D might be TRBD1 (6 bases). Trimming left V 4 bases short and J 2 bases short, with 21 bases between. The CDR3 runs to 17 residues. Germline loops: CDR1 SGHNT, CDR2 YYREEE (reference sequence). The CDR3 sequence is CASSRNTRQDSQETQYF. CDR3 DNA: TGTGCCAGCAGCCGAAACACCCGACAGGATTCACAAGAGACCCAGTACTTC. Based on the CDR3 plus reference TRBV5-4 and TRBJ2-5, the full variable domain is ETGVTQSPTHLIKTRGQQVTLRCSSQSGHNTVSWYQQALGQGPQFIFQYYREEENGRGNFPPRFSGLQFPNYSSELNVNALELDDSALYLCASSRNTRQDSQETQYFGPGTRLLVL.

The chain uses TRBV7-9 and TRBJ2-1; TRBD1 might be the D (5 bases). CDR1 SEHNR and CDR2 FQNEAQ come from the germline V gene (reference sequence). V was pared by 0 bases and J by 6 bases, with 12 bases between. The CDR3 is made up of 15 amino acids. The CDR3: CASSLAGRQSNEQFF. DNA for the CDR3: TGTGCCAGCAGCTTAGCCGGTAGACAGAGCAATGAGCAGTTCTTC.

J is TRBJ2-1 and V is TRBV5-1; tentatively, D is TRBD1 or TRBD2 (6 bases each). The CDR3 length is 17 residues. V was pared by 8 bases and J by 7 bases, with 28 bases between. The germline V gene has CDR1 SGHRS and CDR2 YFSETQ. The CDR3 is CASTRAGGGGVVNEQFF. CDR3 DNA: TGCGCCAGTACCCGAGCCGGGGGCGGCGGAGTCGTTAATGAGCAGTTCTTC.

This clonotype was recorded at least ten times. The chain is built from TRBV9 and TRBJ2-7; tentative D call: TRBD1 (7 bases). Trimming took 4 bases from V and 4 from J, leaving 12 bases between them. This CDR3 has 13 amino acids. Germline V gene data show CDR1 as SGDLS and CDR2 as YYNGEE. CDR3 bases: TGTGCCAGCAGCCCTCAGGGGGGTTACGAGCAGTACTTC. It translates to CASSPQGGYEQYF.

The gene calls are TRBV5-1 and TRBJ2-2, with 11 bases matching TRBD2. In germline, CDR1 is SGHRS, CDR2 YFSETQ. V lost 0 bases, J lost 4 bases, and 8 bases stayed unmatched. This CDR3 is 18 amino acids long. In nucleotides, the CDR3 is TGCGCCAGCAGCTTGGAACTAGCGGGAGACCCCGGCACCGGGGAGCTGTTTTTT. Protein sequence: CASSLELAGDPGTGELFF.

The chain uses TRBV5-5 and TRBJ2-1; no firm D call. The V end was cut by 0 bases, the J end by 2 bases, with 15 bases between. Per germline, CDR1 SGHKS and CDR2 YYEKEE (reference sequence). The CDR3 is made up of 17 amino acids. In nucleotides, the CDR3 is TGTGCCAGCAGCTTGGAAGGTCATGGGCCCACCTACAATGAGCAGTTCTTC. Translating it yields CASSLEGHGPTYNEQFF.

The chain uses TRBV18 and TRBJ2-1, with 10 bases lining up with TRBD2. The CDR3 runs to 17 residues. The V and J ends lost 3 bases and 4 bases, in that order; junction bases with no gene match: 9. Germline-derived CDR1 and CDR2 are KGHSH and LQKENI. CDR3 DNA sequence: TGTGCCAGCTCACCGCAAACCGGGACTAGCGTATACAATGAGCAGTTCTTC. This codes for CASSPQTGTSVYNEQFF.

The chain combines TRBV20-1 with TRBJ1-3; D uncertain. Trimming stripped 0 bases from V and 4 bases from J, with 13 bases between. CDR3 length equals 15 residues. The germline gives CDR1 DFQATT, CDR2 SNEGSKA (reference sequence). In nucleotides, the CDR3 is TGCAGTGCTAGAGATACCCAGGCACCAGGAAACACCATATATTTT. It is translated as CSARDTQAPGNTIYF.

The chain links TRBV28 to TRBJ2-3, with 13 bases matching TRBD2. This CDR3 spans 17 amino acids. Germline V gene sequence: CDR1 MDHEN, CDR2 SYDVKM. Trimming cost V 2 bases and J 2 bases; bases outside gene matches: 4. The CDR3 sequence is CASSLTSGRANTDTQYF. The CDR3 DNA is TGTGCCAGCAGTTTAACTAGCGGGAGGGCAAACACAGATACGCAGTATTTT.

This clonotype was observed a handful of times. The chain carries TRBV28 and TRBJ2-5; perhaps TRBD1 as D (5 bases). V lost 6 bases and J lost 0, with 14 bases in between. Germline CDR1 MDHEN, CDR2 SYDVKM. The CDR3 covers 15 residues. Written as DNA, the CDR3 is TGTGCCAGCAGCTTAAAGGGGATTTACCAAGAGACCCAGTACTTC. The encoded protein is CASSLKGIYQETQYF.

The chain is built from TRBV28 and TRBJ1-5; 11 bases match TRBD1. In germline, CDR1 is MDHEN, CDR2 SYDVKM. V was pared by 5 bases and J by 6 bases, with 9 bases of the junction left unmatched. The CDR3 runs to 16 residues. Here the CDR3 DNA reads TGTGCCAGCAGTCCCTGGGACAGGGGGTTGGGTCAGCCCCAGCATTTT. Translating gives CASSPWDRGLGQPQHF.

This clonotype has a count of ten or more. V gene TRBV5-1 combines with J gene TRBJ1-2; no firm D call. Germline CDR1 reads SGHRS; CDR2 reads YFSETQ. The CDR3 has 13 amino acids. V was clipped by 6 bases and J by 5 bases, with 14 bases between them. The DNA of the CDR3 is TGCGCCAGCAAGGGTACGTCAGCTTATGGCTACACCTTC. It specifies CASKGTSAYGYTF.

This clonotype was seen more than once but under ten times. The chain is built from TRBV20-1 and TRBJ2-7, with D possibly matching TRBD2 (6 bases). The V end was cut by 3 bases, the J end by 2 bases, with 11 bases between. The CDR3 has 13 amino acids. Germline values: CDR1 DFQATT, CDR2 SNEGSKA (reference sequence). CDR3 sequence reads: CSARRDGAYEQYF. The CDR3 coding sequence is TGCAGTGCTAGGCGGGACGGAGCCTACGAGCAGTACTTC.

This clonotype has more than one count but fewer than ten. The V call is TRBV5-5, the J call TRBJ1-1, with D unresolved. This CDR3 is built from 13 residues. Germline loops: CDR1 SGHKS, CDR2 YYEKEE (reference sequence). Trimming left V 0 bases short and J 5 bases short, with 8 bases between. In DNA form, the CDR3 reads TGTGCCAGCAGCTTGGACGGGTCAACTGAAGCTTTCTTT. It yields the protein CASSLDGSTEAFF.

This sequence joins TRBV15 and TRBJ2-2, with D hard to call. This CDR3 has 14 residues. CDR1 LNHNV and CDR2 YYDKDF come from the germline V gene (reference sequence). Trimming removed 0 bases at V and 6 bases at J, with 8 bases between. In nucleotides, the CDR3 is TGTGCCACCAGCAGAGATCAACTTGCCGGGGAGCTGTTTTTT. Translated, it gives CATSRDQLAGELFF.